The text below deals with one T cell receptor (beta chain). The data stem from a study of OX40 agonist ivuxolimab in advanced cancers. The wider study: In three patients, partial responses were observed, one with hepatocellular carcinoma and two with cutaneous melanoma.

Sequencing was performed with immunoSEQ multiplex PCR; in TCRdb, only in-frame clones are kept and a portion is missing. The sample lists around 20,000 clones, approximately 84% occurring once. Looked up from germline, CDR1 is LNHDA and CDR2 is SQIVND (reference sequence). CDR3 length: 10 residues. Trimming cost V 11 bases and J 13 bases, with 12 bases left between them. The source of this sequence is an adult with an advanced solid tumor such as melanoma, head and neck, liver or kidney cancer. Sequenced material: CD4+ or CD8+ T cells sorted from blood, taken in a trial of the OX40 agonist ivuxolimab. The chain combines TRBV19 with TRBJ1-6, with a possible D match to TRBD1 (5 bases). The CDR3 nucleotides are TGTGCCTCCGAGGGGCCGCCCCTCCACTTT. Translated, it gives CASEGPPLHF.